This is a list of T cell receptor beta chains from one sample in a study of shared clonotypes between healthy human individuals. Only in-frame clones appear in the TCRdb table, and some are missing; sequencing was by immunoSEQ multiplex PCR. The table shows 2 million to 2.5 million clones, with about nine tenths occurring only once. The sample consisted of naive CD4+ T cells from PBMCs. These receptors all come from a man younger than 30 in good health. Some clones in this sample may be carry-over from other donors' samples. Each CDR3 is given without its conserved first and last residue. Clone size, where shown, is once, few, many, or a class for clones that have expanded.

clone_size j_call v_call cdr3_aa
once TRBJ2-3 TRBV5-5 ASSFLPYSGSTDTQY
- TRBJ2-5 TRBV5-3 ARSPCPLGGETQY
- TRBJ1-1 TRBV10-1 ASSRGGGNTEAF
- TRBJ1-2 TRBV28 ASSTTGTGLGYT
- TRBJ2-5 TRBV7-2 ASSFRQETQY
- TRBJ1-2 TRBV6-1 ASRISTGEGYT
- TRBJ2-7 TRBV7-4 ASSFTGGSHEQY
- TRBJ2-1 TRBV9 ASSILGTGSSYNEQF
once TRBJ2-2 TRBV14 ASSQELADNTGELF
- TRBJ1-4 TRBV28 ASSTGLREKLF
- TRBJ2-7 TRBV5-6 ASSLVGTGIYEQY
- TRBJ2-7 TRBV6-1 ASSEAGASYEQY
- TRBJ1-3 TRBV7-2 ASSFEPGSNSGNTIY
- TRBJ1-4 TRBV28 AIQGRPNEKLF
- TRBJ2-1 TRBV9 ASTPQGSGYNEQF
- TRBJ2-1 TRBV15 ATSRDTTGLKNEQF
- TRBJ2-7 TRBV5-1 ASSQGLAEVPQY
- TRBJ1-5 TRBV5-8 ASSLGDRVQPQH
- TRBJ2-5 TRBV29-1 SVRRDGSPETQY
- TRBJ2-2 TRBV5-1 ASSLRRVTGELF